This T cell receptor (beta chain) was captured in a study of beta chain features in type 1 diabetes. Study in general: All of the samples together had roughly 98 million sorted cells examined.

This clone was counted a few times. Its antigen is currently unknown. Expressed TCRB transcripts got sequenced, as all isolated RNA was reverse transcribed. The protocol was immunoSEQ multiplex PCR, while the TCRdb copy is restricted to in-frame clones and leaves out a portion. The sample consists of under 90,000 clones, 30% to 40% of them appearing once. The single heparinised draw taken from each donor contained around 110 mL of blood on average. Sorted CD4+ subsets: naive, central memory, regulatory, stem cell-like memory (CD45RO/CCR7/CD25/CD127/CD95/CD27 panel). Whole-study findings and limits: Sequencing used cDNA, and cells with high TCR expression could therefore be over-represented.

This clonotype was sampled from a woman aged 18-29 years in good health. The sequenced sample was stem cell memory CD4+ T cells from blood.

CDR3 DNA sequence: TGTGCCTGGAACCAAGGGGGTTATGACAATCAGCCCCAGCATTTT. Protein sequence: CAWNQGGYDNQPQHF. The chain recombines TRBV30 with TRBJ1-5; tentatively, D is TRBD1 (6 bases). The CDR3 length is 15 residues. The germline V gene encodes CDR1 GTSNPN and CDR2 SVGIG (reference sequence). V was cut by 4 bases and J by 3 bases, with 16 bases left in between.